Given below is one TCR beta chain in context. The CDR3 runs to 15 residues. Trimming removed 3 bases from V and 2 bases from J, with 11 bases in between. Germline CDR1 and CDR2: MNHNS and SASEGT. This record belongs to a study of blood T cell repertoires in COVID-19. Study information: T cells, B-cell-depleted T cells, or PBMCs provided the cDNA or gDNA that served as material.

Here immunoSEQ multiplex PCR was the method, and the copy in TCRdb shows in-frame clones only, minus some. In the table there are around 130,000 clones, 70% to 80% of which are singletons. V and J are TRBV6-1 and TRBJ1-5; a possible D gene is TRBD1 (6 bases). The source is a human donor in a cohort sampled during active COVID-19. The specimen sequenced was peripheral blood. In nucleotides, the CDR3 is TGTGCCAGCAGTGAGACAGGTTGGGGCAATCAGCCCCAGCATTTT. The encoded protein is CASSETGWGNQPQHF.